These 6 T cell receptor beta chains were all obtained from the same sample, sequenced in a study of shared clonotypes between healthy human individuals. TCRdb keeps only in-frame clones here, not all; method: immunoSEQ multiplex PCR. The sample comprises 1,400,000 or so clones, approximately 98.5% of which are singletons, and approximately 0.4% rests with the top ten. What was sequenced was naive CD4+ T cells sorted from blood. Subset: CD45RA+ positively selected. Receptors were obtained from a man aged 25-45 years in good health.

The count of this clone is one. The V gene is TRBV6-5, the J gene TRBJ2-5; TRBD2 is a possible D gene (5 bases). Germline CDR1 is MNHEY and CDR2 is SVGAGI. CDR3 length: 14 residues. Trimming pared 5 bases from V and 5 bases from J, leaving 15 bases between. CDR3 in DNA: TGTGCCAGCAGTACCGGACTTCCCGCTGAGACCCAGTACTTC. This codes for CASSTGLPAETQYF.

This chain joins TRBV28 and TRBJ2-7; D uncertain. The ends were cut back, 6 bases at V and 6 bases at J, with 12 bases in the middle. CDR3 length: 12 amino acids. Per germline, CDR1 MDHEN and CDR2 SYDVKM. CDR3 loop: CASSPLGIEQYF. In DNA form, the CDR3 reads TGTGCCAGCAGCCCCCTGGGGATCGAGCAGTACTTC.

V is TRBV30 and J is TRBJ2-2; D tentatively reads TRBD1 or TRBD2 (5 bases each). The CDR3 is 15 amino acids. Looked up from germline, CDR1 is GTSNPN and CDR2 is SVGIG (reference sequence). Trimming stripped 0 bases from V and 2 bases from J, with 10 bases between. CDR3 nucleotides: TGTGCCTGGAGTGTTATAGGGACCAACACCGGGGAGCTGTTTTTT. This gives the protein CAWSVIGTNTGELFF.

The rearrangement uses TRBV20-1 and TRBJ1-2; a possible D gene is TRBD1 (6 bases). V dropped 7 bases and J dropped 4 bases, with 10 bases sitting between them. This CDR3 contains 11 residues. Germline-derived CDR1 and CDR2 are DFQATT and SNEGSKA (reference sequence). CDR3 sequence: CSGQAGYGYTF. Written as DNA, the CDR3 is TGCAGTGGACAGGCGGGCTATGGCTACACCTTC.

The rearrangement links TRBV5-6 to TRBJ2-2; TRBD2 might be the D (5 bases). Trimming cost V 3 bases and J 1 base, with 19 bases left between them. Germline CDR1 reads SGHDT; CDR2 reads YYEEEE. This CDR3 has 18 amino acids. For the CDR3, the DNA is TGTGCCAGCAGCTCGCGGGCTACGGCCCGAATGAACACCGGGGAGCTGTTTTTT. This translates into CASSSRATARMNTGELFF.

The chain combines TRBV5-4 with TRBJ2-3, with D unresolved. CDR3 size: 14 residues. Germline-derived CDR1 and CDR2 are SGHNT and YYREEE (reference sequence). Trimming removed 4 bases at V and 2 bases at J, with 11 bases between. The CDR3 loop reads CASSPRPPTDTQYF. DNA of the CDR3: TGTGCCAGCAGCCCCCGGCCCCCCACAGATACGCAGTATTTT.